This T cell receptor beta chain was sequenced for a study of cytomegalovirus exposure and HLA in healthy donors (dated by TCRdb to 2017 to 2019). Broadly, across the study: An earlier analysis of several hundred of the donors reported 276 Gb of sequence data and 90 million to 120 million unique TCR beta sequences obtained from some 200 million T cells. Approximately 310 gigabases of sequencing data and tens of millions of unique TCR sequences were included in an early release covering around 650 HLA-typed donors. Of the approximately 370 genotyped donors, more than 75% were placed in the genetic ancestry cluster associated with self-reported Caucasian donors. The study aimed to test whether cataloging public T cell receptors could reveal signatures of past pathogen exposure. The T cell repertoires of some 700 subjects were profiled by immunosequencing and related to cytomegalovirus serostatus. A separate validation cohort of approximately 120 different subjects was used in addition to the approximately 700-subject first cohort. High-throughput TCR immunosequencing, statistical association of individual TCRs with disease status, and machine learning were combined to predict cytomegalovirus infection status. In a later analysis, previously published TCR beta repertoires from 500 to 750 donors were re-analyzed and high-resolution HLA genotyping was added so that TCR occurrence patterns could be studied. In the later analysis, no new phenotypic data were used to find candidate immune exposures; instead, reliance was placed on TCR beta sequences and their occurrence across donors. To decide whether each TCR beta V gene segment behaved as functional or pseudogenic, an earlier analysis of over 500 of the donors relied on high-throughput TCR beta sequencing. Donor age, sex, ethnicity and CMV serostatus were compiled together with the repertoire data. A later genetic analysis took genome-wide SNP genotypes for about 65% of the 666 donors and used that subset as a discovery cohort. Every discovery cohort repertoire had been produced on one sequencing platform. Class I and class II HLA loci were covered by the typing at four-digit resolution. Typing coverage differed by locus: A, B, C, DRB1 and DQB1 were typed in roughly 629-640 donors, DQA1 in about 500, DPA1 in nearly 610, and DPB1 in 450 to 480. Roughly 5 DR-DQ haplotypes were handled as single units for association and clustering, since linkage in the cohort was strong. Among about 360 genotyped donors of the cohort, an average of about 240,000 unique TCR beta nucleotide sequences were sequenced per donor, roughly 18% of them non-productive.

Overall results and qualifications from the work: A cluster of highly shared sequence variants was judged likely to represent a technical artifact of the sequencing pipeline. In a later analysis, HLA-associated TCR beta chains were found to be more clonally expanded and to have lower generation probabilities than equally common non-associated chains. HLA typing was unavailable for some donors at each locus, so association tests used only the typed subset. Several of the top co-occurrence clusters appeared to be linked to parvovirus B19, influenza, CMV and Epstein-Barr virus, according to a later analysis. Some IMGT-functional V segments, including TRBV6-2 and TRBV6-3, could not be told apart with the 87-base-pair reads, so those segments were excluded. Sequencing depth was assumed to be roughly uniform across donors in the presence/absence analyses, though that assumption may not hold. V-gene and J-gene trimming of TCR beta chains was associated with a missense DCLRE1C variant in a later genetic analysis, and the association was replicated in an independent cohort. Broadly in line with IMGT annotations, most TCR beta V segments showed up in productive rearrangements about 87% or about 30% of the time in an earlier analysis of a few hundred of the donors. Assigning TCR associations to individual alleles was difficult when HLA alleles, especially DR and DQ, strongly co-occurred. In a later analysis, most CMV-associated TCR beta chains were found to appear HLA-restricted, with HLA associations seemingly driven largely by CMV exposure. A further reported finding was that TCR beta sequences accurately predicted the HLA-A and HLA-B alleles for most subjects in the first cohort. A later analysis found that TCR association rates varied across HLA loci, with DRB1 alleles showing the most associated TCRs and HLA-C alleles the fewest. Most TCR sequences were seen in very few donors, while some public TCRs were found in many individuals. CMV serostatus was the only immune exposure information available for the cohort. This cohort had only TCR beta chains sequenced, and the lack of alpha or paired-chain data limited which features could be detected. The study gave a list of over 150 TCR beta chains associated with cytomegalovirus. At a false discovery rate of 0.05, a later analysis linked fewer than 20,000 TCR beta sequences to specific HLA alleles. Linkage disequilibrium might explain the correlated functional status among segregating V segments, but an unknown experimental factor could not be excluded. In vitro tests confirmed that a few of the cytomegalovirus-associated TCR beta chains recognize cytomegalovirus antigens. In both the original and validation cohorts, the classifier was reported to diagnose cytomegalovirus status with high specificity and sensitivity. In a later genetic analysis, fewer N-insertions in productive TCRs were reported among donors in an Asian-associated ancestry cluster than the approximately 630-donor mean. The authors suggested that the approach could potentially be generalized to other disease states and immunological phenotypes. Because counts were too low, seventeen rarely observed V segments, including chromosome 9 orphons, were excluded from the earlier analysis of some 540 of the donors.

The library relied on the immunoSEQ multiplex PCR assay. For the multiplex PCR, a mixture combining 60 forward primers for TCR Vbeta segments and 13 reverse primers for TCR Jbeta segments was used. The CDR3 region of rearranged TCR beta genes was amplified from genomic DNA by a multiplex PCR assay. The Illumina HiSeq System was used to sequence the amplified TCR beta libraries as 87-base-pair reads. As for the original processing: A later analysis counted some 74 million unique TCR beta chains across the 666 repertoires, and 9.5 million to 11 million of these chains were shared by at least two donors. To remove PCR and sequencing errors, raw reads were error-corrected and collapsed into unique sequences using a nearest-neighbor algorithm that merged closely related sequences. To assign V, D and J gene segments, CDR3 sequences were aligned to IMGT reference sequences. For a sequence to be retained, a match of at least six nucleotides was required to both a V gene segment and a J gene segment. Rearrangements were called productive when the CDR3 lacked stop codons and stayed in frame with V and J; all others were non-productive. Following IMGT convention, CDR3 was defined as the stretch from the second conserved V-encoded cysteine up to the conserved J-encoded phenylalanine. Sequences without an unambiguous match to a single V gene segment were excluded from the earlier analysis of about 630 of the donors. In an earlier analysis of 450 to 750 of the donors, a V segment was called functional when productive rearrangements were above 56.7%, and segregating when the standard deviation between donors exceeded 5%. To diagnose cytomegalovirus status from the catalog of TCR beta chain sequences, a statistical classification framework was built. V and J gene assignment, in a later analysis, came from comparing TCR nucleotide sequences with IMGT/GENE-DB human TR gene sequences. In a later analysis, CDR3 sequences and most-parsimonious VDJ recombination scenarios were assigned using the TCRdist pipeline. In a later analysis, each TCR beta chain was defined by its CDR3 amino acid sequence together with its V-gene family, and reads lacking a unique V-gene family were excluded. In a later analysis, 500 to 700 highly shared, low-generation-probability nucleotide sequences were removed to address suspected cross-contamination and a sequencing artifact. In a later analysis, a clonal expansion index was calculated for each public chain from normalized within-repertoire ranks of inferred template counts. In a later analysis, generation probabilities were computed using a VDJ recombination model fitted to out-of-frame rearrangements, and the results were checked against IGoR. In a later analysis, hypergeometric tests were used to score TCR-TCR, TCR-HLA and TCR-CMV co-occurrence, with a repertoire-size bias correction applied to TCR pairs. A later analysis estimated false discovery rates by permuting HLA or CMV assignments 20 times. A later analysis grouped co-occurring TCRs with DBSCAN, adding TCRdist sequence similarity when clustering within HLA-allele-positive subsets. Co-occurrence clustering excluded repertoires with fewer than 30,000 or more than 120,000 public chains, plus five with anomalous nucleotide sharing. This immuneACCESS table, as held by TCRdb, lists in-frame sequences with V and J called but not all clones. Of the missing ones, under half trace to an unresolved V gene in checked studies; the others have no known cause. V, J and clone size derive from that table, while D and trimming were established from the DNA sequence. The sample has roughly 150,000 clones on record, approximately 81% of them singletons. The top ten clones comprise 2.4% of the sample.

This clone was counted a few times. Which antigen it targets is not known. No much larger clone exists at a distance of one base, and base qualities are not known. Reading the germline V gene gives CDR1 SGHTS and CDR2 YDEGEE. V and J are truncated by 0 bases and 1 base respectively, leaving an intervening sequence of 8 bases. The CDR3 has 14 amino acids, counting the end cysteine and phenylalanine. Only the CDR3 region is kept as DNA, spanning 42 bases read in frame from base 1. The cohort was made up of 666 healthy bone marrow donors. Cohort members were all nominally healthy when sampled, although unrecorded immune exposures were likely present. The donor was CMV seronegative and belonged to the group of around 350 seronegative cohort members. Every donor gave a peripheral blood sample, and the peripheral blood mononuclear cells from that sample were used for TCR beta sequencing. The Qiagen DNeasy Blood Extraction Kit was used to extract genomic DNA from the blood cell samples.

This sequence uses TRBV5-8 and TRBJ2-7, with TRBD2 tentatively as D gene (6 bases match). What was sequenced was PBMCs. This TCR was sampled from a male donor in good health and CMV-seronegative. The CDR3 protein sequence reads: CASSLGGESYEQYF. The nucleotide sequence reads TGTGCCAGCAGCTTGGGGGGGGAATCCTACGAGCAGTACTTC.